Each of the 22 T cell receptor beta chains below was sequenced from the same sample in a study of identical twins. TCRdb ran MiXCR on the 5' RACE reads and lists one entry per CDR3 protein. The table has 430,000 or so distinct CDR3 sequences, roughly 26% seen once; the top ten hold roughly 2.8%. These data also featured in a second study, about T cells expressing NK-cell markers.

Source material: CD4+ T cells sorted from blood. All receptors come from a woman in her late teens or twenties in good health.

In its sample, this clonotype was seen a few times. The chain employs TRBV5-4 and TRBJ2-3, with TRBD2 identical over 9 bases. V gave up 6 bases and J gave up 2 bases; unmatched junction bases: 7. Germline V lookup: CDR1 SGHNT, CDR2 YYREEE (reference sequence). The CDR3 has 15 amino acids. The CDR3 reads CASKSGGTNTDTQYF. In nucleotides, the CDR3 is TGTGCCAGCAAGAGCGGGGGGACCAACACAGATACGCAGTATTTT.

The chain employs TRBV5-1 and TRBJ2-3, with D possibly called TRBD1 or TRBD2 (6 bases each). This CDR3 comprises 15 residues. Germline-derived CDR1 and CDR2 are SGHRS and YFSETQ. The V and J ends lost 4 bases and 6 bases respectively, with 18 bases between them. The CDR3, as DNA: TGCGCCAGCAGCCCGGGGGCGCCACAGCCGGATACGCAGTATTTT. Protein sequence: CASSPGAPQPDTQYF.

This chain uses TRBV20-1 with TRBJ1-1; 9 bases match TRBD1. V lost 6 bases and J lost 4; bases outside the gene matches: 6. CDR1 DFQATT and CDR2 SNEGSKA come from the germline V gene (reference sequence). The CDR3 is 13 residues long. CDR3 bases: TGCAGTGCCCGAACAGGGGGCGTCACTGAAGCTTTCTTT. It codes for CSARTGGVTEAFF.

This clonotype was recorded at least ten times. The DNA of the CDR3 is TGTGCCAGCAGCTTAGGGCCGAAAGCAGCCAATGAGCAGTTCTTC. Amino acids: CASSLGPKAANEQFF. The genes are TRBV11-2 and TRBJ2-1; D gene ambiguous. The CDR3 is made up of 15 amino acids. CDR1 is SGHAT, CDR2 FQNNGV, per germline. Trimming removed 1 base at V and 6 bases at J, with 13 bases between.

J is TRBJ1-4 and V is TRBV4-1; D gene ambiguous. CDR3 length: 13 amino acids. Germline assignment: CDR1 MGHRA and CDR2 YSYEKL. Trimming removed 1 base at V and 8 bases at J, with 8 bases between. The CDR3 DNA follows: TGCGCCAGCAGCCAAGTTAGGGAAGAAAAACTGTTTTTT. This sequence encodes CASSQVREEKLFF.

The chain uses TRBV15 and TRBJ1-4; D is uncertain. Germline V gene lookup returns CDR1 LNHNV and CDR2 YYDKDF (reference sequence). Trimming removed 0 bases at V and 5 bases at J, with 10 bases between. The CDR3 has 15 residues. For the CDR3, the DNA is TGTGCCACCAGCAGAGATCGGCACGGGAATGAAAAACTGTTTTTT. It encodes CATSRDRHGNEKLFF.

The J gene is TRBJ2-5, the V gene TRBV12-3 or TRBV12-4; 8 bases align to TRBD2. The CDR3 extends over 14 amino acids. J was trimmed by 5 bases and V by 5 bases; bases with no gene match: 7. This chain's CDR3 is CASSPSGSAETQYF. The CDR3 region has the DNA TGTGCCAGCAGTCCAAGCGGGAGTGCGGAGACCCAGTACTTC.

The gene calls are TRBV6-5 and TRBJ2-6, with D possibly TRBD2 on 5 matching bases. Germline-derived CDR1 and CDR2 are MNHEY and SVGAGI. V was trimmed by 2 bases and J by 0 bases, leaving 14 bases between them. This CDR3 contains 18 residues. This chain's CDR3 is CASSYRQGLHSGANVLTF. The CDR3 DNA follows: TGTGCCAGCAGTTACCGCCAAGGACTGCACTCTGGGGCCAACGTCCTGACTTTC.

This clonotype has only a few counts. This chain links TRBV30 with TRBJ1-2, with a possible D match to TRBD1 (5 bases). The CDR3 covers 12 residues. With 3 bases removed from V and 5 bases from J, the gap between germline ends came to 10 bases. CDR1 GTSNPN and CDR2 SVGIG come from the germline V gene (reference sequence). CDR3 DNA sequence: TGTGCCTGGAGGGGCAGGGATTATGGCTACACCTTC. Translation gives CAWRGRDYGYTF.

V usage is TRBV18 and J usage is TRBJ2-7, with a weak D call TRBD2 (6 bases). Germline values: CDR1 KGHSH, CDR2 LQKENI. The CDR3 has 15 amino acids. Between the trimmed V and J ends, which lost 6 bases and 2 bases, there was a span of 17 bases. CDR3 region: CASSAMGGGAYEQYF. CDR3 in DNA: TGTGCCAGCTCTGCTATGGGGGGAGGCGCCTACGAGCAGTACTTC.

This clonotype was detected a few times. Written as DNA, the CDR3 is TGTGCCAGTAGTCGACAGGGCAATCATAATTCACCCCTCCACTTT. As protein: CASSRQGNHNSPLHF. This chain uses TRBV19 with TRBJ1-6; 7 nucleotides agree with TRBD1. Germline values: CDR1 LNHDA, CDR2 SQIVND (reference sequence). This CDR3 spans 15 amino acids. Trimming cost V 5 bases and J 5 bases; bases outside gene matches: 6.

The chain is built from TRBV20-1 and TRBJ2-3, with 8 bases that match TRBD2. Germline assignment: CDR1 DFQATT and CDR2 SNEGSKA (reference sequence). After removal of 3 bases from V and 5 bases from J, the junction contained 13 bases not matched to a gene. CDR3 length: 16 residues. CDR3 loop: CSARAGGARFEDTQYF. DNA for the CDR3: TGCAGTGCTAGGGCGGGGGGCGCGAGGTTCGAAGATACGCAGTATTTT.

J is TRBJ2-5 and V is TRBV20-1; D gene uncertain. Deletions cut 5 bases from V and 10 bases from J, with 11 bases between. Germline V gives CDR1 DFQATT, CDR2 SNEGSKA (reference sequence). The CDR3 length is 10 residues. The CDR3 loop is CSAGSRVQYF. DNA for the CDR3: TGCAGTGCTGGATCCCGAGTCCAGTACTTC.

In its sample, this clonotype was seen a few times. The chain couples TRBV20-1 to TRBJ2-2; D ambiguous. CDR1 and CDR2 (germline): DFQATT, SNEGSKA (reference sequence). Trimming took 6 bases from V and 6 from J, leaving 11 bases between them. This CDR3 contains 12 residues. The CDR3 region has the DNA TGCAGTGCCGCACGTGTAGCCGGGGAGCTGTTTTTT. Encoded protein: CSAARVAGELFF.

The V and J genes are TRBV12-3 or TRBV12-4 and TRBJ2-4; 7 bases map to TRBD1. The CDR3 is made up of 14 amino acids. The V gene end was trimmed by 6 bases and the J gene end by 6 bases; junction bases not matched to a gene: 8. CDR3 nucleotide sequence: TGTGCCAGCAGGCCCGGGACAGACCTAAACATTCAGTACTTC. It codes for CASRPGTDLNIQYF.

J is TRBJ1-3 and V is TRBV7-9; D is ambiguous. V was pared by 1 base and J by 0 bases, with 7 bases between. The CDR3 is 15 residues long. CDR1 is SEHNR and CDR2 is FQNEAQ in the germline V gene (reference sequence). The CDR3 reads CASSLGDTSGNTIYF. The CDR3, as DNA: TGTGCCAGCAGCTTAGGGGATACCTCTGGAAACACCATATATTTT. Looking up the rest from reference TRBV7-9 and TRBJ1-3 gives the full variable domain: DTGVSQNPRHKITKRGQNVTFRCDPISEHNRLYWYRQTLGQGPEFLTYFQNEAQLEKSRLLSDRFSAERPKGSFSTLEIQRTEQGDSAMYLCASSLGDTSGNTIYFGEGSWLTVV.

In this sample, this clonotype turned up a few times. The chain has TRBV24-1 and TRBJ2-3; D uncertain. Trimming pared 12 bases from V and 0 bases from J, leaving 12 bases between. The length of the CDR3 is 13 residues. The germline gives CDR1 KGHDR, CDR2 SFDVKD. The CDR3, as DNA: TGTGCCCCCCACTTCATTAGCACAGATACGCAGTATTTT. Amino acids: CAPHFISTDTQYF.

This clonotype was detected only a few times. The gene calls are TRBV7-9 and TRBJ2-1, with D perhaps TRBD1 or TRBD2 (5 bases each). The CDR3 loop spans 15 amino acids. Germline V lookup: CDR1 SEHNR, CDR2 FQNEAQ (reference sequence). Trimming removed 5 bases from V and 4 bases from J, with 15 bases in between. The CDR3 DNA is TGTGCCAGCAGCCCAGGGACCAGGAGATACAATGAGCAGTTCTTC. Translation gives CASSPGTRRYNEQFF.

This sequence joins TRBV29-1 and TRBJ2-7; 9 bases line up with TRBD2. CDR3 length: 15 amino acids. Germline trimming cut 5 bases from V and 5 bases from J; bases unmatched to any gene: 13. CDR1 is SQVTM, CDR2 ANQGSEA, per germline. Written as DNA, the CDR3 is TGCAGCGTTCGAGTTCGTGGGCGGGAGGGCCACGAGCAGTACTTC. It codes for CSVRVRGREGHEQYF.

This clonotype was seen more than once but under ten times. The rearrangement joins TRBV20-1 to TRBJ1-6; perhaps TRBD1 as D (5 bases). V gave up 3 bases and J gave up 6 bases, with 18 bases separating them. The V gene's germline CDR1 is DFQATT and CDR2 SNEGSKA (reference sequence). The CDR3 is 16 residues long. The CDR3 sequence is CSARGITGTGNSPLHF. As DNA, the CDR3 is TGCAGTGCTAGGGGTATCACCGGGACGGGTAATTCACCCCTCCACTTT.

This chain joins TRBV12-3 or TRBV12-4 and TRBJ1-3; no clear D. V was shortened by 11 bases and J by 0 bases, with 14 bases between the two germline ends. The CDR3 spans 14 residues. The CDR3 protein is CAEKGTNSGNTIYF. The CDR3 nucleotides are TGTGCCGAAAAGGGAACAAACTCTGGAAACACCATATATTTT.

This clonotype was seen ten or more times. This chain connects TRBV5-5 to TRBJ2-1; D is possibly TRBD2 (5 bases). The V end lost 7 bases, the J end lost 8 bases, and 10 bases lay between the germline ends. The V gene's germline CDR1 is SGHKS and CDR2 YYEKEE (reference sequence). The CDR3 is 11 amino acids. The CDR3 bases are TGTGCCAGCGGGCTCGGGGATGAGCAGTTCTTC. The encoded protein is CASGLGDEQFF.